The present T cell receptor (beta chain) was sequenced within a study of T cells after yellow fever vaccination. Per germline, CDR1 SEHNR and CDR2 FQNEAQ (reference sequence). V was pared by 6 bases and J by 4 bases, with 13 bases between. The CDR3 has 14 amino acids. This clonotype has only a few counts. TCRdb re-analysed the 5' RACE reads in MiXCR, keeping a single row per CDR3 protein. Of a few hundred thousand distinct CDR3 sequences in the sample, 7% to 9% were seen once. This material consisted of PBMCs, taken more than 35 days after the first yellow fever vaccination. The origin of this receptor is a young man who received the YFV17D yellow fever vaccine. This chain joins TRBV7-9 and TRBJ1-3; D might be TRBD1 (5 bases). CDR3 amino acids: CASRQGVRGNTIYF. CDR3 DNA: TGTGCCAGCAGGCAGGGAGTACGGGGAAACACCATATATTTT.